This entry lists 26 T cell receptor beta chains sequenced from one sample in a study of radiation and T cells in renal cell carcinoma. Assay used: immunoSEQ multiplex PCR; TCRdb lists only in-frame clones, some missing. This sample has 150,000 or so clones, with around nine tenths found just once. Time point indicated: baseline pretreatment blood. Treatment defined: 15 Gy SBRT to primary tumor, nephrectomy 4 weeks later. This specimen consisted of blood, obtained from a patient whose treatment included radiotherapy and nephrectomy. The receptors shown here come from a woman aged 45 to 65 with renal cell carcinoma.

V usage is TRBV5-7 and J usage is TRBJ2-1; 12 bases align to TRBD2. TRBV5-7 counts as an open reading frame of uncertain function. The length of the CDR3 is 18 residues. Trimming took 3 bases from V and 4 from J; bases not matched to a gene: 11. The CDR3 sequence: CASSSLTSGGGSYNEQFF. The CDR3 DNA follows: TGTGCCAGCAGCTCATTGACTAGCGGGGGAGGTAGTTACAATGAGCAGTTCTTC.

V gene TRBV6-1 combines with J gene TRBJ2-7; maybe TRBD2 (7 bases). CDR1 MNHNS and CDR2 SASEGT come from the germline V gene. The CDR3 sequence is 16 residues long. V lost 1 base to trimming and J lost 5 bases, with 18 bases between them. The CDR3 protein is CASSEVFAGAVHEQYF. CDR3 sequence (DNA): TGTGCCAGCAGTGAAGTATTCGCGGGGGCCGTGCACGAGCAGTACTTC.

The chain couples TRBV25-1 to TRBJ1-6; 8 bases fit TRBD1. Germline-derived CDR1 and CDR2 are MGHDK and SYGVNS. This CDR3 is built from 16 residues. V was pared by 2 bases and J by 6 bases, with 6 bases of the junction left unmatched. CDR3 residues: CASSERGQGANSPLHF. In DNA form, the CDR3 reads TGTGCCAGCAGTGAACGCGGACAGGGAGCTAATTCACCCCTCCACTTT.

CDR3 coding DNA: TGTGCCAGCAGCCATACAGGATCTGACACCGGGGAGCTGTTTTTT. This gives the protein CASSHTGSDTGELFF. This chain joins TRBV11-3 and TRBJ2-2; weak D call: TRBD1 (5 bases). The CDR3 extends over 15 amino acids. Looked up from germline, CDR1 is SGHNT and CDR2 is YENEEA. Deletions cut 5 bases from V and 3 bases from J, with 13 bases between.

The chain has TRBV7-2 and TRBJ1-2; D uncertain. CDR1 and CDR2 from the germline V gene are SGHTA and FQGNSA. CDR3 length: 14 residues. Trimming stripped 4 bases from V and 4 bases from J, with 13 bases between. The CDR3: CASSSTTGPYGYTF. CDR3 sequence (DNA): TGTGCCAGCAGCTCTACTACGGGCCCCTATGGCTACACCTTC.

J is TRBJ1-1 and V is TRBV6-5; 8 positions agree with TRBD1. The ends lost 4 bases at V and 8 bases at J; junction bases unmatched: 6. The CDR3 consists of 13 residues. Germline CDR1 is MNHEY and CDR2 is SVGAGI. The CDR3 nucleotides are TGTGCCAGCAGTTTAGGCGGACAGGGCGAAGCTTTCTTT. Translated, it gives CASSLGGQGEAFF.

The chain has TRBV10-3 and TRBJ2-1; 11 bases agree with TRBD1. Germline CDR1 reads ENHRY; CDR2 reads SYGVKD. V gave up 2 bases and J gave up 5 bases; unmatched junction bases: 11. The CDR3 sequence is 18 residues long. The CDR3 coding sequence is TGTGCCATCAGTGAGCCCCCCTGGACAGGGGGCTTAGACAATGAGCAGTTCTTC. Residues: CAISEPPWTGGLDNEQFF.

The V gene is TRBV4-3, the J gene TRBJ1-2, with D hard to call. From germline, CDR1 is LGHNA and CDR2 YSLEER. The ends were cut back, 3 bases at V and 8 bases at J, with 13 bases in the middle. This CDR3 has 13 amino acids. This CDR3 reads CASSHFGGSGYTF. CDR3 sequence (DNA): TGCGCCAGCAGCCATTTCGGTGGGTCCGGCTACACCTTC.

The rearrangement links TRBV5-4 to TRBJ1-1, with TRBD1 as a possible D gene (5 bases). Per the germline V gene, CDR1 is SGHNT and CDR2 is YYREEE (reference sequence). The CDR3 extends over 12 amino acids. Between the trimmed V and J ends, which lost 4 bases and 8 bases, there was a span of 12 bases. The DNA for the CDR3 is TGTGCCAGCAGCCCCGGGGGATCGGAAGCTTTCTTT. Amino acid sequence: CASSPGGSEAFF.

J is TRBJ1-1 and V is TRBV7-3, with 9 bases identical to TRBD1. The CDR3 loop spans 15 amino acids. Trimming removed 5 bases from V and 5 bases from J; junction bases left unmatched: 9. Germline CDR1 reads SGHTA; CDR2 reads FQGTGA. In nucleotides, the CDR3 is TGTGCCAGCAGCCCACAGGGGGCACGAGAAACTGAAGCTTTCTTT. Protein product: CASSPQGARETEAFF.

V gene TRBV7-8 combines with J gene TRBJ1-1; D unclear. CDR3 length: 13 residues. V was cut by 5 bases and J by 6 bases, with 13 bases left in between. CDR1 SGHVS and CDR2 FQNEAQ come from the germline V gene. As DNA, the CDR3 is TGTGCCAGCAGCCCTGGGTCGGAACCTGAAGCTTTCTTT. This sequence encodes CASSPGSEPEAFF.

V gene TRBV10-3 combines with J gene TRBJ2-7; TRBD2 might be the D (5 bases). CDR1 ENHRY and CDR2 SYGVKD come from the germline V gene. The CDR3 has 14 residues. Trimming removed 5 bases at V and 4 bases at J, with 15 bases between. CDR3 loop: CAISLRERFYEQYF. CDR3 DNA sequence: TGTGCCATCAGTTTGAGGGAAAGATTTTACGAGCAGTACTTC.

J is TRBJ2-3 and V is TRBV5-1; D is ambiguous. CDR1 SGHRS and CDR2 YFSETQ come from the germline V gene. The CDR3 sequence is 14 residues long. Trimming stripped 0 bases from V and 2 bases from J, with 7 bases between. CDR3 region: CASSLVGITDTQYF. As DNA, the CDR3 is TGCGCCAGCAGCTTGGTGGGAATCACAGATACGCAGTATTTT.

The chain recombines TRBV11-2 with TRBJ2-7; the D gene is possibly TRBD1 (6 bases). V lost 2 bases and J 0 bases, leaving 11 bases between the germline ends. CDR3 size: 15 residues. The germline V gene has CDR1 SGHAT and CDR2 FQNNGV. DNA for the CDR3: TGTGCCAGCAGCTTATTCCGGACAGTCTCCTACGAGCAGTACTTC. Translated, it gives CASSLFRTVSYEQYF.

The chain joins TRBV11-2 to TRBJ2-3; 11 nucleotides line up with TRBD2. The CDR3 runs 16 residues. V trimming: 4 bases; J trimming: 7 bases; junction bases outside the gene matches: 10. Germline assignment: CDR1 SGHAT and CDR2 FQNNGV. CDR3 nucleotides: TGTGCCAGCAGCTCCCAGACTAGCGGGGACCTCTATACGCAGTATTTT. Protein product: CASSSQTSGDLYTQYF.

In its sample, this clone was seen a few times. The CDR3 reads CASSKRGQGNEKLFF. CDR3 nucleotide sequence: TGTGCCAGCAGCAAAAGGGGACAGGGAAATGAAAAACTGTTTTTT. This chain uses TRBV14 with TRBJ1-4; 9 bases are a match to TRBD1. The CDR3 has 15 residues. Germline-derived CDR1 and CDR2 are SGHDN and FVKESK. Trimming removed 5 bases from V and 5 bases from J; junction bases left unmatched: 6.

The V gene is TRBV10-3, the J gene TRBJ1-2, with D tentatively TRBD1 (5 bases). Germline CDR1 and CDR2: ENHRY and SYGVKD. Trimming shortened V by 0 bases and J by 7 bases, and 12 bases separated the two germline ends. The CDR3 consists of 14 residues. The CDR3 bases are TGTGCCATCAGTGAGTCGAGCCAGGGAAGTGGCTACACCTTC. The encoded protein is CAISESSQGSGYTF.

The rearrangement joins TRBV19 to TRBJ2-1; 15 bases line up with TRBD2. With 5 bases clipped from V and 10 bases from J, the junction kept 6 bases outside the gene matches. This CDR3 is 15 amino acids long. Germline lookup yields CDR1 LNHDA and CDR2 SQIVND (reference sequence). The CDR3 loop reads CASSWTSGGVEEQFF. In DNA form, the CDR3 reads TGTGCCAGTAGTTGGACTAGCGGGGGGGTTGAGGAGCAGTTCTTC.

The V gene is TRBV7-9, the J gene TRBJ2-2; 9 nucleotides match TRBD1. Per the germline V gene, CDR1 is SEHNR and CDR2 is FQNEAQ (reference sequence). V dropped 4 bases and J dropped 4; count of bases not matched to a gene: 7. This CDR3 is 16 amino acids long. The chain's CDR3 is CASSYPGTGSTGELFF. The CDR3 DNA follows: TGTGCCAGCAGCTACCCCGGGACAGGGAGCACCGGGGAGCTGTTTTTT. The whole variable domain, filled in from reference TRBV7-9 and TRBJ2-2, reads DTGVSQNPRHKITKRGQNVTFRCDPISEHNRLYWYRQTLGQGPEFLTYFQNEAQLEKSRLLSDRFSAERPKGSFSTLEIQRTEQGDSAMYLCASSYPGTGSTGELFFGEGSRLTVL.

The genes are TRBV11-2 and TRBJ1-2; maybe TRBD1 (5 bases). The CDR3 has 13 amino acids. Deletions cut 5 bases from V and 2 bases from J, with 9 bases between. Looked up from germline, CDR1 is SGHAT and CDR2 is FQNNGV. The CDR3 loop is CASSPRDNYGYTF. Written as DNA, the CDR3 is TGTGCCAGCAGCCCCCGGGACAACTATGGCTACACCTTC. Filled out from reference TRBV11-2 and TRBJ1-2, the complete variable domain reads EAGVAQSPRYKIIEKRQSVAFWCNPISGHATLYWYQQILGQGPKLLIQFQNNGVVDDSQLPKDRFSAERLKGVDSTLKIQPAKLEDSAVYLCASSPRDNYGYTFGSGTRLTVV.

The chain couples TRBV5-6 to TRBJ1-1; TRBD1 matches 8 bases. Looked up from germline, CDR1 is SGHDT and CDR2 is YYEEEE. Unmatched junction bases numbered 3, after V lost 1 base and J lost 1 base. The CDR3 sequence is 15 residues long. The CDR3 protein is CASSLMGTGNTEAFF. CDR3 sequence (DNA): TGTGCCAGCAGCTTGATGGGGACAGGGAACACTGAAGCTTTCTTT. Looking up the rest from reference TRBV5-6 and TRBJ1-1 gives the full variable domain: DAGVTQSPTHLIKTRGQQVTLRCSPKSGHDTVSWYQQALGQGPQFIFQYYEEEERQRGNFPDRFSGHQFPNYSSELNVNALLLGDSALYLCASSLMGTGNTEAFFGQGTRLTVV.

The chain links TRBV6-6 to TRBJ1-4; D is perhaps TRBD1 (5 bases). V was clipped by 2 bases and J by 7 bases, with 14 bases between them. The V gene's germline CDR1 is MNHNY and CDR2 SVGAGI (reference sequence). CDR3 length: 15 amino acids. Here the CDR3 DNA reads TGTGCCAGCAGTTACAGACCAGGGTTTGGTGAAAAACTGTTTTTT. Translating it yields CASSYRPGFGEKLFF.

V is TRBV5-8 and J is TRBJ2-7, with D uncertain. CDR1 SGHTS and CDR2 YDEGEE come from the germline V gene. This CDR3 spans 12 amino acids. Trimming took 2 bases from V and 3 from J, leaving 6 bases between them. This CDR3 reads CASSLAFYEQYF. The DNA for the CDR3 is TGTGCCAGCAGCTTAGCCTTCTACGAGCAGTACTTC.

The chain uses TRBV30 and TRBJ1-5, with no clear D. Germline V lookup: CDR1 GTSNPN, CDR2 SVGIG (reference sequence). This CDR3 is built from 9 residues. The CDR3 here is CVRGQPQHF. The CDR3 coding sequence is TGTGTGCGTGGTCAGCCCCAGCATTTT.

The chain combines TRBV6-1 with TRBJ1-1, with D unclear. The CDR3 length is 14 residues. The V end lost 2 bases, the J end lost 3 bases, and 10 bases lay between the germline ends. CDR1 is MNHNS and CDR2 is SASEGT in the germline V gene. For the CDR3, the DNA is TGTGCCAGCAGTGAACTCGGGCCGCACACTGAAGCTTTCTTT. Protein: CASSELGPHTEAFF.

V usage is TRBV9 and J usage is TRBJ1-1; D is ambiguous. The CDR3 totals 16 residues. Trimming stripped 2 bases from V and 1 base from J, with 15 bases between. Looked up from germline, CDR1 is SGDLS and CDR2 is YYNGEE. The CDR3 DNA follows: TGTGCCAGCAGCGTGGGAGGGCCGACGAAGAACACTGAAGCTTTCTTT. This codes for CASSVGGPTKNTEAFF. The variable domain in full, completed from reference TRBV9 and TRBJ1-1, reads DSGVTQTPKHLITATGQRVTLRCSPRSGDLSVYWYQQSLDQGLQFLIQYYNGEERAKGNILERFSAQQFPDLHSELNLSSLELGDSALYFCASSVGGPTKNTEAFFGQGTRLTVV.